The 25 T cell receptor beta chains given below trace back to one sample, sequenced in a study of long-term antiretroviral therapy in people with HIV. The libraries were made with immunoSEQ v3.0 at survey level. TCRdb's copy holds only in-frame clones and misses some; the assay was immunoSEQ multiplex PCR. The sample lists tens of thousands of clones, 93% seen once, with about 10% in the top ten. The sequencing here drew on unsorted PBMCs, taken 7.6 years after starting antiretroviral therapy. All receptors derive from a woman aged 40-49 years with HIV.

In its sample, this clone was seen a few times. CDR3 DNA: TGTGCCAGCACTCCCCGAGGGGGAGGCTCCTATAATTCACCCCTCCACTTT. Its protein is CASTPRGGGSYNSPLHF. This chain links TRBV11-2 with TRBJ1-6; TRBD1 might be the D (6 bases). The CDR3 covers 17 residues. From germline, CDR1 is SGHAT and CDR2 FQNNGV. Deletions cut 7 bases from V and 0 bases from J, with 16 bases between.

The chain uses TRBV6-6 and TRBJ2-7, with TRBD1 as a possible D gene (6 bases). The CDR3 sequence is 13 residues long. V was shortened by 3 bases and J by 6 bases, with 12 bases between the two germline ends. Per germline, CDR1 MNHNY and CDR2 SVGAGI (reference sequence). In DNA form, the CDR3 reads TGTGCCAGCAGTTATGCAGGGGCAGGCGAGCAGTACTTC. Protein sequence: CASSYAGAGEQYF.

Here the CDR3 reads CASSSTENQPQHF. DNA for the CDR3: TGTGCCAGCAGTAGCACAGAGAATCAGCCCCAGCATTTT. V usage is TRBV6-6 and J usage is TRBJ1-5; no clear D. Germline CDR1 MNHNY, CDR2 SVGAGI (reference sequence). V lost 5 bases to trimming and J lost 4 bases, with 9 bases between them. This CDR3 has 13 amino acids.

The chain carries TRBV30 and TRBJ1-2; the match to TRBD1 covers 8 bases. The germline gives CDR1 GTSNPN, CDR2 SVGIG (reference sequence). After removal of 5 bases from V and 3 bases from J, the junction contained 17 bases not matched to a gene. This CDR3 is built from 17 residues. CDR3 amino acids: CAWRGVSHDRGDYGYTF. The DNA for the CDR3 is TGTGCCTGGCGAGGGGTATCGCACGACAGGGGTGACTATGGCTACACCTTC.

The CDR3 loop is CAISEPGTGANYGYTF. CDR3 nucleotide sequence: TGTGCCATCAGTGAACCCGGGACAGGGGCCAACTATGGCTACACCTTC. The rearrangement uses TRBV10-3 and TRBJ1-2; TRBD1 matches 10 bases. There are 16 residues in the CDR3. J lost 2 bases, V lost 3 bases, and 6 bases had no gene match. Germline assignment: CDR1 ENHRY and CDR2 SYGVKD.

The chain is built from TRBV18 and TRBJ2-5; D is unresolved. The germline V gene has CDR1 KGHSH and CDR2 LQKENI. The CDR3 loop spans 16 amino acids. Trimming cost V 5 bases and J 3 bases, with 19 bases left between them. The CDR3 region has the DNA TGTGCCAGCTCAGAAGTAGTTTTATCTGTGAAAGAGACCCAGTACTTC. It codes for CASSEVVLSVKETQYF.

J is TRBJ2-2 and V is TRBV7-9; perhaps TRBD2 as D (5 bases). V lost 5 bases and J lost 1, with 8 bases in between. The germline gives CDR1 SEHNR, CDR2 FQNEAQ (reference sequence). The CDR3 is 14 residues long. For the CDR3, the DNA is TGTGCCAGCAGCCTGGCGGGGAACACCGGGGAGCTGTTTTTT. This translates into CASSLAGNTGELFF.

The V call is TRBV9, the J call TRBJ1-2, with D unresolved. Germline V gene lookup returns CDR1 SGDLS and CDR2 YYNGEE. The CDR3 has 16 amino acids. Deletions cut 4 bases from V and 2 bases from J, with 18 bases between. CDR3 loop: CASSPRLGIMNYGYTF. The CDR3 nucleotides read TGTGCCAGCAGCCCCCGCCTGGGGATAATGAACTATGGCTACACCTTC.

DNA of the CDR3: TGTGCCAGCAGTGCCGGACAGCAACTTGCAACTAATGAAAAACTGTTTTTT. Protein: CASSAGQQLATNEKLFF. This chain joins TRBV6-1 and TRBJ1-4; perhaps TRBD1 as D (6 bases). Trimming shortened V by 4 bases and J by 0 bases, and 15 bases separated the two germline ends. The CDR3 has 17 amino acids. Germline loops: CDR1 MNHNS, CDR2 SASEGT.

The V gene is TRBV4-1, the J gene TRBJ1-3, with TRBD1 as a possible D gene (6 bases). This CDR3 spans 19 amino acids. Per germline, CDR1 MGHRA and CDR2 YSYEKL. Trimming removed 2 bases from V and 1 base from J, with 21 bases in between. This chain's CDR3 is CASSQPGRGRSSSGNTIYF. For the CDR3, the DNA is TGCGCCAGCAGCCAACCTGGCAGGGGTCGCTCCAGTTCTGGAAACACCATATATTTT.

The V and J genes are TRBV5-8 and TRBJ2-5, with D unclear. Trimming removed 0 bases from V and 5 bases from J, with 8 bases in between. The CDR3 runs 13 residues. CDR1 SGHTS and CDR2 YDEGEE come from the germline V gene. CDR3 DNA: TGTGCCAGCAGCTTGGTCAGCCGGGAGACCCAGTACTTC. It yields the protein CASSLVSRETQYF.

The J gene is TRBJ1-6, the V gene TRBV27; TRBD1 is a possible D gene (5 bases). CDR3 length: 17 residues. Germline CDR1 and CDR2: MNHEY and SMNVEV (reference sequence). Trimming left V 5 bases short and J 0 bases short, with 14 bases between. The CDR3 reads CASSPDSQSSYNSPLHF. DNA of the CDR3: TGTGCCAGCAGTCCAGACAGCCAGAGCTCCTATAATTCACCCCTCCACTTT.

Concerning this clone: A junction end diverges from the germline sequence, so it may reflect a read error. V is TRBV5-1 and J is TRBJ1-1; no clear D. The CDR3 runs 15 residues. Germline CDR1 reads SGHRS; CDR2 reads YFSETQ. CDR3: CASSSSGLLNTEAFF. CDR3 nucleotides: TGCGCCAGCAGCTCCTCAGGACTCCTGAATACTGAAGCTTTCTTT. Using reference TRBV5-1 and TRBJ1-1 for the parts outside the CDR3, the full variable domain is KAGVTQTPRYLIKTRGQQVTLSCSPISGHRSVSWYQQTPGQGLQFLFEYFSETQRNKGNFPGRFSGRQFSNSRSEMNVSTLELGDSALYLCASSSSGLLNTEAFFGQGTRLTVV.

V gene TRBV19 combines with J gene TRBJ1-5; no reliable D call. Per the germline V gene, CDR1 is LNHDA and CDR2 is SQIVND (reference sequence). CDR3 length: 14 residues. Trimming removed 1 base at V and 3 bases at J, with 7 bases between. In DNA form, the CDR3 reads TGTGCCAGTAGTATAGCACGGTTCAATCAGCCCCAGCATTTT. Its protein product is CASSIARFNQPQHF. Supplemented by reference TRBV19 and TRBJ1-5, the full variable domain reads DGGITQSPKYLFRKEGQNVTLSCEQNLNHDAMYWYRQDPGQGLRLIYYSQIVNDFQKGDIAEGYSVSREKKESFPLTVTSAQKNPTAFYLCASSIARFNQPQHFGDGTRLSIL.

V gene TRBV5-1 combines with J gene TRBJ1-4; D call uncertain. V lost 4 bases and J lost 7, with 11 bases in between. This CDR3 contains 13 residues. Germline V gives CDR1 SGHRS, CDR2 YFSETQ. The CDR3 DNA follows: TGCGCCAGCAGCGCGGAGGCTTCTGAAAAACTGTTTTTT. As protein: CASSAEASEKLFF.

V usage is TRBV5-6 and J usage is TRBJ2-5; D is undetermined. This CDR3 is 15 amino acids long. Trimming took 0 bases from V and 4 from J, leaving 13 bases between them. CDR1 and CDR2 from the germline V gene are SGHDT and YYEEEE. This chain's CDR3 is CASSLVPGSVETQYF. The CDR3 coding sequence is TGTGCCAGCAGCTTGGTTCCGGGTTCGGTAGAGACCCAGTACTTC.

The CDR3 sequence is CASSIRGSSNQPQHF. The CDR3 bases are TGTGCCAGTAGTATTAGGGGATCTAGCAATCAGCCCCAGCATTTT. The chain is built from TRBV19 and TRBJ1-5, with a possible D match to TRBD1 (5 bases). CDR3 length: 15 amino acids. V lost 3 bases and J lost 0, with 9 bases in between. Germline CDR1 LNHDA, CDR2 SQIVND (reference sequence).

This clone is a singleton in its sample. V and J are TRBV5-6 and TRBJ1-3; 8 bases align to TRBD1. J was trimmed by 0 bases and V by 7 bases; bases with no gene match: 6. This CDR3 contains 15 residues. Germline CDR1 SGHDT, CDR2 YYEEEE. The CDR3 DNA reads TGTGCCAGCGGTTCGACAGGGGCCTCTGGAAACACCATATATTTT. Translation: CASGSTGASGNTIYF.

The chain recombines TRBV5-6 with TRBJ1-5; D perhaps matches TRBD1 (6 bases). The CDR3 covers 16 residues. V lost 0 bases and J 7 bases, leaving 17 bases between the germline ends. In germline, CDR1 is SGHDT, CDR2 YYEEEE. The CDR3 region has the DNA TGTGCCAGCAGCTTGGGCCCACAGGGTGTAAGCCAGCCCCAGCATTTT. As protein: CASSLGPQGVSQPQHF. Supplemented by reference TRBV5-6 and TRBJ1-5, the full variable domain reads DAGVTQSPTHLIKTRGQQVTLRCSPKSGHDTVSWYQQALGQGPQFIFQYYEEEERQRGNFPDRFSGHQFPNYSSELNVNALLLGDSALYLCASSLGPQGVSQPQHFGDGTRLSIL.

The chain carries TRBV5-5 and TRBJ1-5; tentative D call: TRBD1 (6 bases). Germline lookup yields CDR1 SGHKS and CDR2 YYEKEE (reference sequence). V lost 1 base and J 2 bases, leaving 10 bases between the germline ends. The length of the CDR3 is 15 residues. CDR3 DNA sequence: TGTGCCAGCAGCTTGTGGGGGGCGGGCAATCAGCCCCAGCATTTT. Residues: CASSLWGAGNQPQHF. Complete variable domain (other parts from reference TRBV5-5 and TRBJ1-5): DAGVTQSPTHLIKTRGQQVTLRCSPISGHKSVSWYQQVLGQGPQFIFQYYEKEERGRGNFPDRFSARQFPNYSSELNVNALLLGDSALYLCASSLWGAGNQPQHFGDGTRLSIL.

J is TRBJ1-1 and V is TRBV29-1, with 10 bases matching TRBD1. Germline V gene sequence: CDR1 SQVTM, CDR2 ANQGSEA. The CDR3 covers 14 residues. V lost 5 bases to trimming and J lost 4 bases; unmatched junction nucleotides: 7. The CDR3 sequence is CSVPGQGEGTEAFF. In DNA form, the CDR3 reads TGCAGCGTTCCTGGACAGGGGGAAGGCACTGAAGCTTTCTTT. Complete variable domain (other parts from reference TRBV29-1 and TRBJ1-1): SAVISQKPSRDICQRGTSLTIQCQVDSQVTMMFWYRQQPGQSLTLIATANQGSEATYESGFVIDKFPISRPNLTFSTLTVSNMSPEDSSIYLCSVPGQGEGTEAFFGQGTRLTVV.

The V and J genes are TRBV10-3 and TRBJ2-7; the match to TRBD1 covers 10 bases. The trim removed 6 bases at V and 7 bases at J, leaving 12 bases unmatched. The CDR3 is 15 amino acids. Looked up from germline, CDR1 is ENHRY and CDR2 is SYGVKD. The CDR3 protein is CAISPRQGAPGEQYF. The CDR3 bases are TGTGCCATCAGCCCTAGACAGGGGGCGCCGGGAGAGCAGTACTTC.

This clone showed up just once. The genes are TRBV30 and TRBJ1-3, with 11 nucleotides matching TRBD1. CDR3 length equals 17 residues. The germline CDR1 and CDR2 sequences are GTSNPN and SVGIG (reference sequence). J was trimmed by 0 bases and V by 2 bases; bases with no gene match: 6. The CDR3 DNA is TGTGCCTGGAGTTCCGGGACAGGGGGACCCTCTGGAAACACCATATATTTT. Residues: CAWSSGTGGPSGNTIYF.

This chain uses TRBV27 with TRBJ2-5; the D gene is possibly TRBD1 (6 bases). Germline V CDR1 and CDR2: MNHEY, SMNVEV (reference sequence). CDR3 length equals 15 residues. The V and J ends lost 4 bases and 2 bases respectively, with 14 bases between them. The CDR3 reads CASSSPGHGQETQYF. The CDR3 nucleotides read TGTGCCAGCAGTTCACCGGGACACGGTCAAGAGACCCAGTACTTC.

The rearrangement links TRBV7-9 to TRBJ2-5; D is ambiguous. CDR3 size: 11 residues. With 5 bases removed from V and 4 bases from J, the gap between germline ends came to 5 bases. The germline V gene has CDR1 SEHNR and CDR2 FQNEAQ (reference sequence). DNA of the CDR3: TGTGCCAGCAGCGCAGGAGAGACCCAGTACTTC. Protein product: CASSAGETQYF.